The rows below give T cell receptor beta chains drawn from one sample of a study of identical twins. One entry per CDR3 protein, called by TCRdb with MiXCR from the 5' RACE reads. Among 500,000 to 550,000 distinct CDR3 sequences, under 25% were seen once, and the ten largest hold approximately 0.5%. These data were also filed under a second study, of yellow fever vaccine responses in identical twins.

Sample: CD4+ T cells sorted from blood. Every receptor here comes from a woman younger than 35 in good health. The CDR3 runs from the conserved cysteine through the conserved F or W. Fields, in order: V gene, D gene, clone size, J gene, CDR3 protein, CDR3 DNA. D genes are given only for firm matches. Rows may omit the clone size; those that give it use once, few, many or a size class.

TRBV20-1	NA	NA	TRBJ2-1	CSAPVGSRDYNEQFF	TGCAGTGCCCCCGTGGGTAGCAGAGACTACAATGAGCAGTTCTTC
TRBV24-1	NA	NA	TRBJ1-1	CATSEGQENTEAFF	TGTGCCACCAGTGAAGGACAAGAGAACACTGAAGCTTTCTTT
TRBV5-5	TRBD1	many	TRBJ1-2	CASSSGQGLYGYTF	TGTGCCAGCAGTTCGGGACAGGGCCTCTATGGCTACACCTTC
TRBV24-1	NA	few	TRBJ2-1	CATSDPNFDVEQFF	TGTGCCACCAGTGATCCCAACTTCGATGTTGAGCAGTTCTTC
TRBV28	TRBD1	NA	TRBJ2-7	CASSSAAGGFYEQYF	TGTGCCAGCAGTTCGGCGGCAGGGGGCTTTTACGAGCAGTACTTC
TRBV11-2	NA	once	TRBJ1-6	CASSLGWNSPLHF	TGTGCCAGCAGCTTAGGATGGAATTCACCCCTCCACTTT
TRBV7-9	NA	few	TRBJ2-5	CASSERGRHQETQYF	TGTGCCAGCAGCGAAAGAGGACGGCACCAAGAGACCCAGTACTTC
TRBV28	NA	NA	TRBJ1-1	CASSRVRAEAFF	TGTGCCAGCAGCAGGGTCCGCGCTGAAGCTTTCTTT
TRBV4-1	NA	NA	TRBJ2-3	CASSQGWVGTDTQYF	TGCGCCAGCAGCCAAGGGTGGGTCGGCACAGATACGCAGTATTTT
TRBV12-3/TRBV12-4	TRBD1	NA	TRBJ2-2	CASSFERDSANTGELFF	TGTGCCAGCAGTTTCGAAAGGGACAGCGCGAACACCGGGGAGCTGTTTTTT
TRBV20-1	NA	NA	TRBJ1-1	CSANRGTNTEAFF	TGCAGTGCTAATAGGGGGACGAACACTGAAGCTTTCTTT
TRBV24-1	TRBD1	few	TRBJ1-5	CATSFQGAWQPQHF	TGTGCCACCAGTTTTCAGGGGGCCTGGCAGCCCCAGCATTTT
TRBV11-2	NA	few	TRBJ2-2	CAGRQERNTGELFF	TGTGCCGGTAGACAGGAGAGGAACACCGGGGAGCTGTTTTTT
TRBV28	NA	NA	TRBJ2-7	CASSGGGGGKYEQYF	TGTGCCAGCAGTGGGGGCGGGGGAGGTAAATACGAGCAGTACTTC
TRBV6-1	TRBD2	few	TRBJ2-5	CASGPWPSGGAETQYF	TGTGCCAGCGGACCTTGGCCTAGCGGGGGGGCGGAGACCCAGTACTTC
TRBV7-9	NA	NA	TRBJ1-1	CASSLSGGLAFF	TGTGCCAGCAGCTTAAGTGGGGGGCTAGCTTTCTTT
TRBV12-3/TRBV12-4	TRBD2	NA	TRBJ2-3	CASSLTSGPSTDTQYF	TGTGCCAGCAGTTTAACTAGCGGCCCAAGCACAGATACGCAGTATTTT
TRBV11-2	TRBD2	NA	TRBJ2-1	CASSLDRNRVRGRAGMGNEQFF	TGTGCCAGCAGCTTAGACCGAAATAGAGTACGTGGGAGGGCCGGTATGGGGAATGAGCAGTTCTTC
TRBV7-7	TRBD2	few	TRBJ2-1	CASSMTSGANNEQFF	TGTGCCAGCAGCATGACTAGCGGGGCCAACAATGAGCAGTTCTTC
TRBV7-3	NA	NA	TRBJ2-1	CASSLRSTPINYNEQFF	TGTGCCAGCAGCTTAAGATCGACCCCCATCAACTACAATGAGCAGTTCTTC
TRBV7-2	NA	few	TRBJ2-7	CASSLRRTAAYEQYF	TGTGCCAGCAGCTTAAGGAGGACAGCCGCCTACGAGCAGTACTTC
TRBV5-1	NA	few	TRBJ2-5	CASCPGHLQETQYF	TGCGCCAGCTGCCCGGGACACTTACAAGAGACCCAGTACTTC
TRBV12-3/TRBV12-4	NA	NA	TRBJ1-3	CASSQDGYSGNTIYF	TGTGCCAGCAGTCAGGACGGCTACTCTGGAAACACCATATATTTT
TRBV12-3/TRBV12-4	NA	NA	TRBJ1-4	CASTPGARRRRGDEKLFF	TGTGCCAGCACCCCGGGGGCCAGGCGACGAAGAGGGGATGAAAAACTGTTTTTT
TRBV12-3/TRBV12-4	TRBD1	NA	TRBJ2-1	CASSLGQGPLNEQFF	TGTGCCAGCAGTTTAGGACAGGGTCCGCTCAATGAGCAGTTCTTC
TRBV3-1	TRBD1	few	TRBJ1-2	CASSRRGAHRGYTF	TGTGCCAGCAGTCGCAGGGGGGCCCATCGTGGCTACACCTTC
TRBV9	NA	few	TRBJ2-1	CASSPRSDSQAYNEQFF	TGTGCCAGCAGCCCTCGTTCGGACTCCCAAGCCTACAATGAGCAGTTCTTC
TRBV7-2	TRBD1	few	TRBJ2-1	CASSLFGTATYNEQFF	TGTGCCAGCAGCTTATTCGGGACAGCCACCTACAATGAGCAGTTCTTC
TRBV2	NA	many	TRBJ1-4	CASSSRPPRSSGDLFF	TGTGCCAGCAGTTCCCGGCCGCCTCGCTCTTCAGGGGATCTGTTTTTT
TRBV29-1	TRBD2	NA	TRBJ2-4	CSVEAGGGAAKNIQYF	TGCAGCGTTGAAGCGGGGGGGGGAGCAGCCAAAAACATTCAGTACTTC
TRBV11-2	NA	NA	TRBJ1-2	CASSLGGDSGYTF	TGTGCCAGCAGCTTAGGAGGTGACAGCGGCTACACCTTC
TRBV7-2	NA	few	TRBJ2-1	CASSLSVTNYNEQFF	TGTGCCAGCAGCTTAAGTGTGACCAACTACAATGAGCAGTTCTTC
TRBV12-3/TRBV12-4	NA	NA	TRBJ2-1	CASRVYGTANEQFF	TGTGCCAGCAGAGTCTACGGGACGGCGAATGAGCAGTTCTTC
TRBV12-3/TRBV12-4	NA	NA	TRBJ1-6	CASSAGGSHGSPLHF	TGTGCCAGCAGCGCCGGCGGGTCCCACGGTTCACCCCTCCACTTT
TRBV20-1	TRBD2	NA	TRBJ2-7	CSARDGSGGSYEQYF	TGCAGTGCTAGAGATGGGTCGGGAGGGAGCTACGAGCAGTACTTC
TRBV7-9	NA	NA	TRBJ1-2	CASSLVSANYGYTF	TGTGCCAGCAGCTTAGTCTCCGCTAACTATGGCTACACCTTC
TRBV6-2/TRBV6-3	TRBD1	NA	TRBJ2-5	CASSYSSGTGGTTRATQYF	TGTGCCAGCAGTTACTCCTCCGGGACAGGGGGCACGACTAGGGCGACCCAGTACTTC
TRBV10-3	TRBD2	NA	TRBJ2-1	CAISLTGLANNEQFF	TGTGCCATCAGCCTTACGGGACTAGCGAACAATGAGCAGTTCTTC
TRBV2	NA	once	TRBJ2-2	CASRDGQFANTGELFF	TGTGCCAGCAGAGACGGACAGTTCGCGAACACCGGGGAGCTGTTTTTT
TRBV3-1	TRBD2	many	TRBJ2-7	CASSQGLAGSYEQYF	TGTGCCAGCAGCCAAGGGCTAGCGGGGTCCTACGAGCAGTACTTC
TRBV7-9	TRBD2	few	TRBJ2-2	CASSKIAGVYTGELFF	TGTGCCAGCAGCAAAATAGCGGGAGTGTACACCGGGGAGCTGTTTTTT
TRBV12-3/TRBV12-4	TRBD1	few	TRBJ2-3	CASSLGDRNTDTQYF	TGTGCCAGCAGTTTAGGGGACAGGAATACAGATACGCAGTATTTT
TRBV12-3/TRBV12-4	NA	many	TRBJ1-2	CASSPQIDNYGYTF	TGTGCCAGCAGTCCCCAGATAGACAACTATGGCTACACCTTC
TRBV5-1	NA	NA	TRBJ1-6	CASSLSAAGVNSPLHF	TGCGCCAGCAGCTTGTCTGCGGCGGGGGTTAATTCACCCCTCCACTTT
TRBV29-1	TRBD2	NA	TRBJ2-3	CSVLKWTSRASDTQYF	TGCAGCGTTTTGAAATGGACTAGCCGGGCCTCAGATACGCAGTATTTT
TRBV6-5	TRBD2	few	TRBJ2-1	CASSYSLAGGVNEQFF	TGTGCCAGCAGTTACTCTCTAGCGGGGGGCGTCAATGAGCAGTTCTTC
TRBV3-1	TRBD2	NA	TRBJ2-5	CASSTGLAGGGWETQYF	TGTGCCAGCAGCACCGGACTAGCGGGGGGAGGATGGGAGACCCAGTACTTC